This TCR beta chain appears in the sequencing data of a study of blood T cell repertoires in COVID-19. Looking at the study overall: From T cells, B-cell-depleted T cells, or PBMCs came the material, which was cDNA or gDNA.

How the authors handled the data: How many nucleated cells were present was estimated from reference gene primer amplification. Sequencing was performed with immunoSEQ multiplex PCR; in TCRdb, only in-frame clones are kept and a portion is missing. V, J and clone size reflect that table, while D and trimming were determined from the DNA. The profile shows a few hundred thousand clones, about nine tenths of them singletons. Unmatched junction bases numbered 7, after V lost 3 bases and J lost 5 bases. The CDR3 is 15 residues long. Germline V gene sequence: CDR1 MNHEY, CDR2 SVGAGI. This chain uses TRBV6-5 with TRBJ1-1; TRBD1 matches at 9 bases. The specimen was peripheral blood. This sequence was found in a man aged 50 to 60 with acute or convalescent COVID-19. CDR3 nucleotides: TGTGCCAGCAGTTATGTGGGACAGGGAAAGACTGAAGCTTTCTTT. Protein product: CASSYVGQGKTEAFF.